This T cell receptor (beta chain) was identified in a study of blood T cell repertoires in COVID-19. Turning to the study itself: From the United States, Italy and Spain came samples of acute and convalescent COVID-19. PBMCs, B-cell-depleted T cells, or T cells were the source of the cDNA or gDNA that made up the material.

A note on this clone: Compared with germline, one end of the junction differs, possibly owing to a read error.

This CDR3 contains 14 residues. The germline V gene encodes CDR1 LNHDA and CDR2 SQIVND (reference sequence). Here immunoSEQ multiplex PCR was the method, and the copy in TCRdb shows in-frame clones only, minus some. The sample carries 85,000 or so clones, roughly 88% recorded once. The sequence came from a man aged 45-65 years with active or convalescent COVID-19. The sequencing input was peripheral blood. The chain carries TRBV19 and TRBJ1-2; D is unresolved. CDR3 sequence (DNA): TGTGTCAGTAGTCGCGGGCAGACGAATTATGGCTACACCTTC. This sequence encodes CVSSRGQTNYGYTF. Together with reference TRBV19 and TRBJ1-2, the CDR3 gives the full variable domain: DGGITQSPKYLFRKEGQNVTLSCEQNLNHDAMYWYRQDPGQGLRLIYYSQIVNDFQKGDIAEGYSVSREKKESFPLTVTSAQKNPTAFYLCVSSRGQTNYGYTFGSGTRLTVV.